The rows below give T cell receptor beta chains drawn from one sample of a study of T cell repertoires in cytomegalovirus infection. TCRdb ran MiXCR on the reads and lists one entry per CDR3 protein. The sample yields under 130,000 distinct CDR3 sequences, around 40% seen once. These receptors' antigens are unknown. Sample: CD8+ T cells from cultured PBMCs, taken from culture after CMV antigen stimulation. These receptors were obtained from a human donor in good health (CMV status not recorded). Some clones in this sample may be carry-over from other donors' samples. The CDR3 runs from the conserved cysteine through the conserved F or W. The D gene is left open where the match is weak. The size of a clone is reported for some rows only, either as once, few or many, or as a class for expanded clones.

TGTGTCAGCAGACCCGCGGGAAATGAAAAACTGTTTTTT	CVSRPAGNEKLFF	TRBV7-9	TRBJ1-4	NA	NA
TGTGCCATCAGTGACCAGGGTTACGAGCAGTACTTC	CAISDQGYEQYF	TRBV10-3	TRBJ2-7	few	NA
TGTGCCAGCAGCTTCAGCGGGGGGGGCCAAGAGACCCAGTACTTC	CASSFSGGGQETQYF	TRBV7-9	TRBJ2-5	few	TRBD2
TGTGCCAGCACCGGGACTCTTGCAACTAATGAAAAACTGTTTTTT	CASTGTLATNEKLFF	TRBV7-9	TRBJ1-4	many	NA
TGTGCCAGCAGTCGGGACAGAACCTACTACGAGCAGTACTTC	CASSRDRTYYEQYF	TRBV7-2	TRBJ2-7	few	TRBD1
TGTGCCAGCAGTCCTTACCGGGACAATGAGCAGTTCTTC	CASSPYRDNEQFF	TRBV12-3/TRBV12-4	TRBJ2-1	NA	NA
TGTGCCAGCAGATCCGGGACTAGCGGAAAAGAGACCCAGTACTTC	CASRSGTSGKETQYF	TRBV12-3/TRBV12-4	TRBJ2-5	NA	TRBD2
TGTGCCAGCAGTCCCGGACTAGCGGGGGTGAGCTCCTACGAGCAGTACTTC	CASSPGLAGVSSYEQYF	TRBV28	TRBJ2-7	NA	TRBD2
TGTGCCAGCAGCTTAAGGACACTTCATTACGAGCAGTACTTC	CASSLRTLHYEQYF	TRBV27	TRBJ2-7	NA	NA
TGTGCCAGCAGCAGAATTGGCGATGAGCAGTTCTTC	CASSRIGDEQFF	TRBV12-3/TRBV12-4	TRBJ2-1	NA	NA
TGTGCCATCAGTGCTCAGGGGGCCAACGGGGAGCTGTTTTTT	CAISAQGANGELFF	TRBV10-3	TRBJ2-2	many	TRBD1
TGTGCCAGCAGTGAAAGGGCCCGTTATCAGCCCCAGCATTTT	CASSERARYQPQHF	TRBV2	TRBJ1-5	NA	NA
TGTGCCAGCAGTGACTTGGGCGATGAGCAGTTCTTC	CASSDLGDEQFF	TRBV2	TRBJ2-1	NA	NA
TGCGCCAGCACCTGGACAGGGGACACTGAAGCTTTCTTT	CASTWTGDTEAFF	TRBV5-1	TRBJ1-1	few	TRBD1
TGTGCCAGCAGCTCCGACAGGGCCCACGAGCAGTACTTC	CASSSDRAHEQYF	TRBV7-6	TRBJ2-7	few	TRBD1
TGTGCCAGCAGCTTAGGTCCCAGGGGCGAAAAACTGTTTTTT	CASSLGPRGEKLFF	TRBV7-8	TRBJ1-4	many	NA
TGTGCCAGCAGCCAGGAACAGGGTTACACCGGGGAGCTGTTTTTT	CASSQEQGYTGELFF	TRBV7-6	TRBJ2-2	NA	NA
TGTGCCAGCAACCAGCGGGGGTACTCCTACGAGCAGTACTTC	CASNQRGYSYEQYF	TRBV28	TRBJ2-7	NA	TRBD2
TGTGCCAGCAGTTCCAAACCCCCAGGGGGCGAGACCCAGTACTTC	CASSSKPPGGETQYF	TRBV27	TRBJ2-5	few	TRBD1
TGTGCCAGTCCCGCGGGGACCACCGGGGAGCTGTTTTTT	CASPAGTTGELFF	TRBV2	TRBJ2-2	NA	NA
TGTGCCAGTAGTATACCCGGGGAGCTGTTTTTT	CASSIPGELFF	TRBV19	TRBJ2-2	NA	NA
TGCAGTGCTATGAGTGACACCTCCTACGAGCAGTACTTC	CSAMSDTSYEQYF	TRBV20-1	TRBJ2-7	few	NA